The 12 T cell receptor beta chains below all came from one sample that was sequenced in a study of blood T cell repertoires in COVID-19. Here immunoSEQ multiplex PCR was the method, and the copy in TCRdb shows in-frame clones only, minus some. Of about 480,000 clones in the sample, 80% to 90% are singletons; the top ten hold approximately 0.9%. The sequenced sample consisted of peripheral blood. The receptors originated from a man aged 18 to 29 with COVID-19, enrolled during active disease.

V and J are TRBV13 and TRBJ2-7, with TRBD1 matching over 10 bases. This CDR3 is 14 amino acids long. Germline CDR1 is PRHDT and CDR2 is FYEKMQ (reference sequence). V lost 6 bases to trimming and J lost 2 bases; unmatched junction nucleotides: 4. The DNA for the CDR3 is TGTGCCAGCAGTTCCGGGACAGGGGCCTACGAGCAGTACTTC. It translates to CASSSGTGAYEQYF.

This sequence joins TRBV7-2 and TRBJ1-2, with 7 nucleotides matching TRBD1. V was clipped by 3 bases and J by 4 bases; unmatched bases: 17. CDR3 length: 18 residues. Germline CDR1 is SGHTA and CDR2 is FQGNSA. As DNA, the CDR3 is TGTGCCAGCAGCTTCTCCGCGGACCAGGGGGTTCTGGGCTATGGCTACACCTTC. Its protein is CASSFSADQGVLGYGYTF.

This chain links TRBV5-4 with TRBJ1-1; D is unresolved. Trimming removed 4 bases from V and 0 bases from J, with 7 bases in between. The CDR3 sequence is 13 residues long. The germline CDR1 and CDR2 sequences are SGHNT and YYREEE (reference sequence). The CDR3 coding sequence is TGTGCCAGCAGCACCGGGGTGAACACTGAAGCTTTCTTT. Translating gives CASSTGVNTEAFF.

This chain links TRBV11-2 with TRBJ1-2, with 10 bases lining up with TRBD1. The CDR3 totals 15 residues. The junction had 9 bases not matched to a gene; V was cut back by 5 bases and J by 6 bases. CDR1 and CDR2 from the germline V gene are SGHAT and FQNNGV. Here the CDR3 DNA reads TGTGCCAGCAGCCTACAGACCGGGACAGGGGATGGCTACACCTTC. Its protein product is CASSLQTGTGDGYTF.

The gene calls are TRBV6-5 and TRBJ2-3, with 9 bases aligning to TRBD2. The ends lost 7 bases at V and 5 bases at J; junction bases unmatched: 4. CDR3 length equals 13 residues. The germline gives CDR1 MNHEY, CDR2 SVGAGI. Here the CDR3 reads CASNLAGIDTQYF. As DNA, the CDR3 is TGTGCCAGCAACCTAGCGGGAATAGATACGCAGTATTTT.

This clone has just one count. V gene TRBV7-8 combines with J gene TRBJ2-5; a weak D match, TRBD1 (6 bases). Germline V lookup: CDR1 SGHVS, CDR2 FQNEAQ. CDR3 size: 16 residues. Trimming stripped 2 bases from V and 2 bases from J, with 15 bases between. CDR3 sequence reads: CASSLRGRGFQETQYF. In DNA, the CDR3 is TGTGCCAGCAGCTTAAGAGGAAGGGGGTTTCAAGAGACCCAGTACTTC. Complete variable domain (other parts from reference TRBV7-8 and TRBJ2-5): GAGVSQSPRYKVAKRGQDVALRCDPISGHVSLFWYQQALGQGPEFLTYFQNEAQLDKSGLPSDRFFAERPEGSVSTLKIQRTQQEDSAVYLCASSLRGRGFQETQYFGPGTRLLVL.

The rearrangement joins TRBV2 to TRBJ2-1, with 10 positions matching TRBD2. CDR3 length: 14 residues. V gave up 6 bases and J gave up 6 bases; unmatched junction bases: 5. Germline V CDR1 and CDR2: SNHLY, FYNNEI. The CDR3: CASSKKRGGNEQFF. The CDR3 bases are TGTGCCAGCAGCAAGAAGCGGGGGGGCAATGAGCAGTTCTTC.

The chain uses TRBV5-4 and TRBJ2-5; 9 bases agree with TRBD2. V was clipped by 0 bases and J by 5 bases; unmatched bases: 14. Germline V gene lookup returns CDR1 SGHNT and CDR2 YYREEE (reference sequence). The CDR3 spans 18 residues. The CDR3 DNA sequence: TGTGCCAGCAGCTTGGGGTTATTGGCGGGAGGGCCGGTGGAGACCCAGTACTTC. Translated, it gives CASSLGLLAGGPVETQYF.

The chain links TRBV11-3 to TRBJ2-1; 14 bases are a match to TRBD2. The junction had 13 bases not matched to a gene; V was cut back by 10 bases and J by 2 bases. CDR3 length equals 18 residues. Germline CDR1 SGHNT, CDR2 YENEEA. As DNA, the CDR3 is TGTGCCACCCATAAGGGACTAGCGGGAGAAGGGCCCTACAATGAGCAGTTCTTC. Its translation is CATHKGLAGEGPYNEQFF.

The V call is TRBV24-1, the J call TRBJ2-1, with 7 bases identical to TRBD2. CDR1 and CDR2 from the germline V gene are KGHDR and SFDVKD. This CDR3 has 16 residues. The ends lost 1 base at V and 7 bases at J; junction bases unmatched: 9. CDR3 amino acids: CATSDFQRGFDNEQFF. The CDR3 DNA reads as TGTGCCACCAGTGATTTTCAGCGGGGCTTCGATAATGAGCAGTTCTTC.

The CDR3 DNA is TGTGCCAGCAGTCAAAACAGGGGGGGGATCGATGAGCAGTTCTTC. Translated, it gives CASSQNRGGIDEQFF. The genes are TRBV3-1 (or the pseudogene TRBV3-2) and TRBJ2-1, with D possibly TRBD1 on 8 matching bases. V lost 6 bases and J 8 bases, leaving 20 bases between the germline ends. Germline V gene lookup returns CDR1 LGHDT and CDR2 YNNKEL (reference sequence). The CDR3 covers 15 residues.

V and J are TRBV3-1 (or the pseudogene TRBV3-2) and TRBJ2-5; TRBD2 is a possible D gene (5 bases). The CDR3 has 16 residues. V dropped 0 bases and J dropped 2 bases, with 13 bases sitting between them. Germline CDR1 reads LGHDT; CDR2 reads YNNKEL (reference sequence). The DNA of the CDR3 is TGTGCCAGCAGCCAAGATATCGGCGGAGGACAAGAGACCCAGTACTTC. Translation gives CASSQDIGGGQETQYF.